These T cell receptor beta chains were read from a single sample in a study of blood T cell repertoires in COVID-19. Libraries were prepared by immunoSEQ multiplex PCR; TCRdb keeps only in-frame clonotypes and omits some of them. The data hold approximately 40,000 clones, with 85% to 95% observed a single time. The material sequenced was peripheral blood. Receptors originate from a human donor in a cohort sampled during active COVID-19. CDR3s include the opening cysteine and the closing phenylalanine or tryptophan. The D gene is left open where the match is weak. The size entry is marked missing in some rows and otherwise reads once, few, many or a size class.

clone size: -
J gene: TRBJ2-2
D gene: -
V gene: TRBV30
CDR3 protein: CACGTLTGELFF
CDR3 DNA: TGTGCCTGCGGGACTCTCACCGGGGAGCTGTTTTTT

clone size: -
J gene: TRBJ1-2
D gene: TRBD1
V gene: TRBV15
CDR3 protein: CATSETRGPGGYTF
CDR3 DNA: TGTGCCACCAGCGAAACTAGGGGGCCGGGTGGCTACACCTTC

clone size: -
J gene: TRBJ2-3
D gene: TRBD1
V gene: TRBV7-8
CDR3 protein: CASSQPGTGNTDTQYF
CDR3 DNA: TGTGCCAGCAGTCAGCCTGGGACAGGCAACACAGATACGCAGTATTTT

clone size: -
J gene: TRBJ1-1
D gene: TRBD1
V gene: TRBV19
CDR3 protein: CASSVGWRGRRVNTEAFF
CDR3 DNA: TGTGCCAGTAGTGTTGGGTGGAGGGGGCGCAGGGTGAACACTGAAGCTTTCTTT

clone size: -
J gene: TRBJ1-2
D gene: -
V gene: TRBV9
CDR3 protein: CASSPPLVGQGYGYTF
CDR3 DNA: TGTGCCAGCAGCCCACCACTAGTCGGTCAAGGCTATGGCTACACCTTC

clone size: -
J gene: TRBJ1-6
D gene: TRBD1
V gene: TRBV2
CDR3 protein: CASQQGGPNSPLHF
CDR3 DNA: TGTGCCAGCCAGCAGGGGGGCCCAAATTCACCCCTCCACTTT

clone size: -
J gene: TRBJ1-2
D gene: -
V gene: TRBV4-1
CDR3 protein: CASSQRQGDGYTF
CDR3 DNA: TGCGCCAGCAGCCAAAGGCAGGGTGATGGCTACACCTTC

clone size: -
J gene: TRBJ2-5
D gene: -
V gene: TRBV7-9
CDR3 protein: CASRDLLLENQETQYF
CDR3 DNA: TGTGCCAGCAGAGACCTTTTGTTGGAGAACCAAGAGACCCAGTACTTC

clone size: -
J gene: TRBJ2-7
D gene: -
V gene: TRBV6-4
CDR3 protein: CASSDPRVYPDQDRYEQYF
CDR3 DNA: TGTGCCAGCAGTGACCCCCGGGTTTATCCGGATCAAGATCGGTACGAGCAGTACTTC

clone size: -
J gene: TRBJ1-2
D gene: TRBD1
V gene: TRBV19
CDR3 protein: CASSIDRGDRGRGYTF
CDR3 DNA: TGTGCCAGTAGTATAGACCGAGGGGACAGGGGGCGAGGCTACACCTTC

clone size: -
J gene: TRBJ2-1
D gene: TRBD2
V gene: TRBV4-2
CDR3 protein: CASSQAILAAMGEQFF
CDR3 DNA: TGTGCCAGCAGCCAAGCTATCCTAGCGGCCATGGGGGAGCAGTTCTTC

clone size: once
J gene: TRBJ2-5
D gene: -
V gene: TRBV4-1
CDR3 protein: CASSQDWGYRTPQYF
CDR3 DNA: TGCGCCAGCAGCCAAGATTGGGGCTACAGAACACCCCAGTACTTC

clone size: -
J gene: TRBJ1-2
D gene: -
V gene: TRBV6-6
CDR3 protein: CASSYGLDGYTF
CDR3 DNA: TGTGCCAGCAGTTACGGGCTTGATGGCTACACCTTC

clone size: -
J gene: TRBJ1-2
D gene: -
V gene: TRBV6-1
CDR3 protein: CASSDGLGGSIDGYTF
CDR3 DNA: TGTGCCAGCAGTGATGGATTGGGGGGGTCCATTGACGGCTACACCTTC

clone size: -
J gene: TRBJ1-2
D gene: TRBD1
V gene: TRBV7-8
CDR3 protein: CASSLAGTGFGGYTF
CDR3 DNA: TGTGCCAGCAGCTTAGCAGGGACAGGGTTCGGGGGCTACACCTTC

clone size: -
J gene: TRBJ1-2
D gene: TRBD1
V gene: TRBV29-1
CDR3 protein: CSVERQGLNYGYTF
CDR3 DNA: TGCAGCGTTGAAAGACAGGGGCTGAACTATGGCTACACCTTC

clone size: -
J gene: TRBJ1-6
D gene: -
V gene: TRBV2
CDR3 protein: CASSRSGSYNSPLHF
CDR3 DNA: TGTGCCAGCAGTCGTTCGGGCTCCTATAATTCACCCCTCCACTTT

clone size: once
J gene: TRBJ1-5
D gene: -
V gene: TRBV16
CDR3 protein: CASSQYRGGNQPQHF
CDR3 DNA: TGTGCCAGCAGCCAATATCGAGGTGGCAATCAGCCCCAGCATTTT

clone size: -
J gene: TRBJ1-5
D gene: -
V gene: TRBV11-2
CDR3 protein: CASSLDDSGTQLNQPQHF
CDR3 DNA: TGTGCCAGCAGCTTAGACGACTCCGGGACACAACTCAATCAGCCCCAGCATTTT

clone size: -
J gene: TRBJ1-5
D gene: TRBD1
V gene: TRBV28
CDR3 protein: CASSLKDRGRQPQHF
CDR3 DNA: TGTGCCAGCAGTTTAAAGGACAGGGGGCGTCAGCCCCAGCATTTT

clone size: -
J gene: TRBJ1-3
D gene: -
V gene: TRBV28
CDR3 protein: CASSLSVRISGNTIYF
CDR3 DNA: TGTGCCAGCAGTTTATCGGTCCGAATCTCTGGAAACACCATATATTTT

clone size: once
J gene: TRBJ2-7
D gene: TRBD2
V gene: TRBV28
CDR3 protein: CASSHTGGHEQYF
CDR3 DNA: TGTGCCAGCAGTCATACGGGGGGGCACGAGCAGTACTTC

clone size: -
J gene: TRBJ2-7
D gene: TRBD1
V gene: TRBV5-5
CDR3 protein: CASNFRGQGSWEQYF
CDR3 DNA: TGTGCCAGCAACTTTCGAGGACAGGGGTCGTGGGAGCAGTACTTC

clone size: -
J gene: TRBJ2-5
D gene: -
V gene: TRBV5-8
CDR3 protein: CASSHGQGQETQYF
CDR3 DNA: TGTGCCAGCAGCCATGGACAAGGCCAAGAGACCCAGTACTTC

clone size: -
J gene: TRBJ2-5
D gene: -
V gene: TRBV9
CDR3 protein: CASSPREQETQYF
CDR3 DNA: TGTGCCAGCAGCCCACGGGAACAAGAGACCCAGTACTTC

clone size: -
J gene: TRBJ1-1
D gene: -
V gene: TRBV7-9
CDR3 protein: CASSFRETGEAFF
CDR3 DNA: TGTGCCAGCAGCTTCCGGGAGACTGGGGAGGCTTTCTTT

clone size: -
J gene: TRBJ2-7
D gene: -
V gene: TRBV2
CDR3 protein: CASSEIGGSYEQYF
CDR3 DNA: TGTGCCAGCAGTGAAATAGGGGGTTCTTACGAGCAGTACTTC

clone size: -
J gene: TRBJ2-7
D gene: -
V gene: TRBV4-3
CDR3 protein: CASSHSATGEIYEQYF
CDR3 DNA: TGCGCCAGCAGCCATTCCGCGACCGGAGAGATTTACGAGCAGTACTTC

clone size: -
J gene: TRBJ2-3
D gene: -
V gene: TRBV7-3
CDR3 protein: CASSLNPGFSSTDTQYF
CDR3 DNA: TGTGCCAGCAGCTTAAACCCGGGGTTCTCTAGCACAGATACGCAGTATTTT

clone size: -
J gene: TRBJ2-7
D gene: TRBD1
V gene: TRBV18
CDR3 protein: CASSPRMSKPGQGLAEQYF
CDR3 DNA: TGTGCCAGCTCACCACGTATGTCCAAGCCGGGACAGGGTTTAGCCGAGCAGTACTTC

clone size: -
J gene: TRBJ1-1
D gene: TRBD1
V gene: TRBV6-2/TRBV6-3
CDR3 protein: CASSRTGGNTEAFF
CDR3 DNA: TGTGCCAGCAGTCGGACAGGGGGGAACACTGAAGCTTTCTTT

clone size: few
J gene: TRBJ1-2
D gene: -
V gene: TRBV7-9
CDR3 protein: CARAYWGQGPNYGYTF
CDR3 DNA: TGTGCCAGAGCCTACTGGGGGCAGGGTCCTAACTATGGCTACACCTTC

clone size: -
J gene: TRBJ2-3
D gene: -
V gene: TRBV4-3
CDR3 protein: CASSQDRWADTDTQYF
CDR3 DNA: TGCGCCAGCAGCCAAGATAGGTGGGCCGACACAGATACGCAGTATTTT

clone size: -
J gene: TRBJ2-3
D gene: -
V gene: TRBV18
CDR3 protein: CASSPDTRGTQYF
CDR3 DNA: TGTGCCAGCTCACCCGATACCCGGGGTACGCAGTATTTT

clone size: -
J gene: TRBJ2-2
D gene: TRBD2
V gene: TRBV5-1
CDR3 protein: CASSSGTSGGAGELFF
CDR3 DNA: TGCGCCAGCAGCTCCGGGACTAGCGGGGGGGCCGGGGAGCTGTTTTTT

clone size: -
J gene: TRBJ2-1
D gene: TRBD2
V gene: TRBV7-9
CDR3 protein: CASSQVFHTSGRSNEQFF
CDR3 DNA: TGTGCCAGCAGCCAAGTGTTTCATACTAGCGGGAGATCGAATGAGCAGTTCTTC

clone size: -
J gene: TRBJ1-4
D gene: -
V gene: TRBV6-2/TRBV6-3
CDR3 protein: CASSLTGSKLFF
CDR3 DNA: TGTGCCAGCAGCCTAACAGGGAGCAAACTGTTTTTT

clone size: -
J gene: TRBJ2-7
D gene: TRBD1
V gene: TRBV4-1
CDR3 protein: CASSQPGQAAYEQYF
CDR3 DNA: TGCGCCAGCAGCCAACCCGGACAGGCCGCCTACGAGCAGTACTTC

clone size: -
J gene: TRBJ2-5
D gene: -
V gene: TRBV6-4
CDR3 protein: CASSEKAGVGQETQYF
CDR3 DNA: TGTGCCAGCAGTGAAAAGGCAGGGGTCGGCCAAGAGACCCAGTACTTC

clone size: -
J gene: TRBJ1-1
D gene: -
V gene: TRBV28
CDR3 protein: CASTLPSEYTEAFF
CDR3 DNA: TGTGCCAGCACCCTACCCAGCGAGTACACTGAAGCTTTCTTT

clone size: -
J gene: TRBJ2-1
D gene: -
V gene: TRBV5-6
CDR3 protein: CASSLVGANNEQFF
CDR3 DNA: TGTGCCAGCAGCTTGGTTGGGGCGAACAATGAGCAGTTCTTC

clone size: once
J gene: TRBJ2-1
D gene: -
V gene: TRBV5-4
CDR3 protein: CASSRSFRGGSNEQFF
CDR3 DNA: TGTGCCAGCAGCCGGTCCTTTAGGGGGGGAAGCAATGAGCAGTTCTTC

clone size: -
J gene: TRBJ1-3
D gene: -
V gene: TRBV7-2
CDR3 protein: CASTPEGSLNPTIYF
CDR3 DNA: TGTGCCAGCACCCCTGAGGGCAGTTTAAATCCAACCATATATTTT